One and the same sample provided the 4 T cell receptor beta chains below, sequenced in a study of blood T cell repertoires in COVID-19. TCRdb's copy holds only in-frame clones and misses some; the assay was immunoSEQ multiplex PCR. The table shows fewer than 95,000 clones, with about two thirds occurring only once. The sample taken for sequencing was peripheral blood. The receptor source for this set is a woman over 75 with acute or convalescent COVID-19.

The V gene is TRBV7-2, the J gene TRBJ1-3, with 8 nucleotides matching TRBD1. CDR1 is SGHTA, CDR2 FQGNSA, per germline. The trim removed 6 bases at V and 3 bases at J, leaving 7 bases unmatched. This CDR3 comprises 15 residues. CDR3 amino acids: CASRKPGGDGNTIYF. The CDR3 bases are TGTGCCAGCAGAAAGCCAGGGGGCGATGGAAACACCATATATTTT.

This clone was observed once. The V call is TRBV7-3, the J call TRBJ2-1; 9 bases are shared with TRBD2. The CDR3 is made up of 19 amino acids. Per the germline V gene, CDR1 is SGHTA and CDR2 is FQGTGA. The J segment lost 5 bases and the V segment lost 4 bases, leaving 18 bases of the junction unmatched. DNA of the CDR3: TGTGCCAGCAGCTCCCCGGGAGGGGTAGCGGGGGACCCTAACAATGAGCAGTTCTTC. This sequence encodes CASSSPGGVAGDPNNEQFF. Full variable domain (remainder filled in from reference TRBV7-3 and TRBJ2-1): GAGVSQTPSNKVTEKGKYVELRCDPISGHTALYWYRQSLGQGPEFLIYFQGTGAADDSGLPNDRFFAVRPEGSVSTLKIQRTERGDSAVYLCASSSPGGVAGDPNNEQFFGPGTRLTVL.

This clone has just a few counts. This chain uses TRBV7-3 with TRBJ1-3, with TRBD1 matching 9 bases. The V gene's germline CDR1 is SGHTA and CDR2 FQGTGA. The CDR3 is 16 residues long. Trimming at V came to 5 bases and at J to 2 bases, leaving 7 bases not matched to a gene. CDR3: CASSHPTGGPGNTIYF. The DNA of the CDR3 is TGTGCCAGCAGCCACCCTACAGGGGGCCCTGGAAACACCATATATTTT.

The chain combines TRBV7-3 with TRBJ2-1, with 9 positions matching TRBD2. This CDR3 contains 15 residues. CDR1 is SGHTA and CDR2 is FQGTGA in the germline V gene. The V gene end was trimmed by 3 bases and the J gene end by 1 base; junction bases not matched to a gene: 1. The CDR3 DNA follows: TGTGCCAGCAGCTTCACTAGCGGGTCCTACAATGAGCAGTTCTTC. Protein sequence: CASSFTSGSYNEQFF. The entire variable domain, with the rest obtained from reference TRBV7-3 and TRBJ2-1, is as follows: GAGVSQTPSNKVTEKGKYVELRCDPISGHTALYWYRQSLGQGPEFLIYFQGTGAADDSGLPNDRFFAVRPEGSVSTLKIQRTERGDSAVYLCASSFTSGSYNEQFFGPGTRLTVL.